This T cell receptor beta chain was captured by sequencing in a study of cytomegalovirus exposure and HLA in healthy donors. Primers: 60 Vbeta forward and 13 Jbeta reverse. Clones were read by immunoSEQ multiplex PCR, and TCRdb kept only the in-frame ones, dropping some. This sample has 130,000 to 150,000 clones, with 80% found just once. Study-wide results and caveats: Immune exposure data for these donors was limited to CMV serostatus.

Of note for this clone: The antigen is unknown.

The CDR3 totals 18 residues. V lost 0 bases and J lost 0, with 15 bases in between. The germline gives CDR1 SGDLS, CDR2 YYNGEE. The rearrangement joins TRBV9 to TRBJ2-2, with D perhaps TRBD2 (6 bases). Specimen: PBMCs. The receptor was derived from a male donor in good health and CMV-seronegative. CDR3 loop: CASSVVYGRPPNTGELFF. The CDR3 DNA sequence: TGTGCCAGCAGCGTAGTATATGGGAGGCCCCCGAACACCGGGGAGCTGTTTTTT.